This passage covers 27 T cell receptor beta chains from one sample sequenced in a study of CD8 T cells in ankylosing spondylitis. TCRdb re-called the 5' RACE reads with MiXCR, one entry per CDR3 protein. The table shows 200,000 to 300,000 distinct CDR3 sequences, with approximately 9% occurring only once. Specimen: blood, either unsorted or a sorted T cell fraction (not recorded which). These receptors were collected from a male donor with ankylosing spondylitis or in good health (not recorded which).

This clonotype was detected ten times or more. This chain uses TRBV5-1 with TRBJ1-2; 7 bases line up with TRBD1. Germline V CDR1 and CDR2: SGHRS, YFSETQ. This CDR3 comprises 14 residues. Trimming took 4 bases from V and 0 from J; bases not matched to a gene: 3. CDR3 sequence (DNA): TGCGCCAGCAGCCGGGACAGTTCTAACTATGGCTACACCTTC. Translation: CASSRDSSNYGYTF.

In its sample, this clonotype was seen a few times. The rearrangement uses TRBV5-8 and TRBJ2-5, with TRBD1 as a possible D gene (5 bases). Germline values: CDR1 SGHTS, CDR2 YDEGEE. The CDR3 is made up of 14 amino acids. V shed 4 bases and J shed 1 base, with 11 bases lying between them. The CDR3 sequence is CASSPSTVQETQYF. DNA of the CDR3: TGTGCCAGCAGCCCCTCGACAGTCCAAGAGACCCAGTACTTC.

The table lists this clonotype with many counts. The chain uses TRBV9 and TRBJ2-7; 7 bases match TRBD1. J lost 1 base, V lost 3 bases, and 4 bases had no gene match. Per the germline V gene, CDR1 is SGDLS and CDR2 is YYNGEE. The CDR3 length is 14 residues. CDR3 loop: CASSEQGQSYEQYF. As DNA, the CDR3 is TGTGCCAGCAGCGAACAGGGACAGTCCTACGAGCAGTACTTC.

This clonotype has more than one count but fewer than ten. The chain employs TRBV5-1 and TRBJ2-2; no clear D gene. Germline values: CDR1 SGHRS, CDR2 YFSETQ. The V end was cut by 4 bases, the J end by 0 bases, with 10 bases between. The length of the CDR3 is 15 residues. The CDR3: CASSRPSTNTGELFF. The CDR3 DNA reads TGCGCCAGCAGCCGCCCCAGCACGAACACCGGGGAGCTGTTTTTT.

The chain uses TRBV7-3 and TRBJ2-1, with no clear D. V gave up 3 bases and J gave up 5 bases, with 14 bases separating them. The CDR3 has 15 amino acids. Germline CDR1 is SGHTA and CDR2 is FQGTGA. DNA of the CDR3: TGTGCCAGCAGCTTGCGTAGAGACGGAGACAATGAGCAGTTCTTC. Translating it yields CASSLRRDGDNEQFF. The whole variable domain, filled in from reference TRBV7-3 and TRBJ2-1, reads GAGVSQTPSNKVTEKGKYVELRCDPISGHTALYWYRQSLGQGPEFLIYFQGTGAADDSGLPNDRFFAVRPEGSVSTLKIQRTERGDSAVYLCASSLRRDGDNEQFFGPGTRLTVL.

This clonotype was recorded at least ten times. The chain employs TRBV24-1 and TRBJ2-1, with 8 bases identical to TRBD2. This CDR3 is built from 12 residues. V trimming: 5 bases; J trimming: 11 bases; junction bases outside the gene matches: 4. In germline, CDR1 is KGHDR, CDR2 SFDVKD. CDR3 residues: CATSGAGEKQFF. The CDR3, as DNA: TGTGCCACCAGTGGAGCGGGGGAGAAGCAGTTCTTC.

This clonotype has at least ten counts. J is TRBJ1-5 and V is TRBV9; TRBD1 agrees at 9 bases. J was trimmed by 4 bases and V by 3 bases; bases with no gene match: 2. CDR3 size: 14 residues. Germline V gene sequence: CDR1 SGDLS, CDR2 YYNGEE. CDR3 sequence: CASSADRGNQPQHF. CDR3 nucleotide sequence: TGTGCCAGCAGCGCCGACAGGGGGAATCAGCCCCAGCATTTT.

This clonotype occurred many times. A junction boundary mismatches the germline segment, possibly from a read error. V and J are TRBV7-7 and TRBJ2-5; no clear D. The germline gives CDR1 SSHAT, CDR2 FNYEAQ (reference sequence). This CDR3 spans 15 amino acids. The CDR3 region is CASSLAVGYQETQYF. The DNA for the CDR3 is TGTGCTAGCAGCTTAGCAGTGGGGTACCAAGAGACCCAGTACTTC.

This clonotype has a count of ten or more. The chain joins TRBV20-1 to TRBJ1-4; 7 bases fit TRBD1. Germline V CDR1 and CDR2: DFQATT, SNEGSKA (reference sequence). J was trimmed by 0 bases and V by 3 bases; bases with no gene match: 4. The CDR3 length is 15 residues. The CDR3, as DNA: TGCAGTGCTAGTCCTCAGGGGGCAACTAATGAAAAACTGTTTTTT. It yields the protein CSASPQGATNEKLFF.

The sample holds many counts of this clonotype. In DNA form, the CDR3 reads TGTGCCAGCAGCTTAGGAGGGGGACAGTTATCTTCTAATTCACCCCTCCACTTT. Translation: CASSLGGGQLSSNSPLHF. The chain couples TRBV13 to TRBJ1-6; TRBD1 matches 7 bases. Germline V gene data show CDR1 as PRHDT and CDR2 as FYEKMQ (reference sequence). The CDR3 covers 18 residues. V lost 0 bases to trimming and J lost 6 bases; unmatched junction nucleotides: 11.

The sample holds many counts of this clonotype. The chain recombines TRBV20-1 with TRBJ2-1, with TRBD2 matching over 9 bases. Trimming at V came to 8 bases and at J to 2 bases, leaving 16 bases not matched to a gene. CDR3 length: 17 residues. Germline V gene sequence: CDR1 DFQATT, CDR2 SNEGSKA (reference sequence). The CDR3 bases are TGCAGTATGAGTCTCCTAGCGGGGACCTCCCCCTACAATGAGCAGTTCTTC. Translated: CSMSLLAGTSPYNEQFF.

This clonotype occurred many times. The junction and the germline gene differ at one end; a read error may be behind it. The J gene is TRBJ2-3, the V gene TRBV7-7; no firm D call. CDR1 and CDR2 (germline): SSHAT, FNYEAQ (reference sequence). The CDR3 is 13 amino acids. The CDR3 sequence is CASSNIPGDTQYF. In DNA, the CDR3 is TGTGCTAGCAGCAACATACCGGGAGATACGCAGTATTTT.

Concerning this clonotype itself: It may be a read error: a sequence one base away is much more abundant. J is TRBJ1-5 and V is TRBV6-1, with TRBD1 matching 7 bases. In germline, CDR1 is MNHNS, CDR2 SASEGT. CDR3 length: 18 residues. CDR3 DNA sequence: TGTGCCAGCAGTGAAGCGTTGGCAGGGGGTGCGAGCAATCAGCCCCAGCTTTTT. It encodes CASSEALAGGASNQPQLF.

This clonotype was counted at least ten times. V usage is TRBV18 and J usage is TRBJ2-7; D may be TRBD2 (7 bases). Deletions cut 2 bases from V and 4 bases from J, with 15 bases between. CDR1 is KGHSH, CDR2 LQKENI, per germline. The CDR3 totals 15 residues. The DNA of the CDR3 is TGTGCCAGCTCACCAGGGGAGGGGGTTCAGTACGAGCAGTACTTC. Translation: CASSPGEGVQYEQYF.

This chain uses TRBV4-2 with TRBJ2-7; 7 bases match TRBD2. CDR1 LGHNA and CDR2 YNFKEQ come from the germline V gene. The junction had 11 bases not matched to a gene; V was cut back by 2 bases and J by 4 bases. This CDR3 spans 16 amino acids. CDR3 protein: CASSQSGREGDYEQYF. CDR3 sequence (DNA): TGTGCCAGCAGCCAAAGTGGCAGGGAGGGAGATTACGAGCAGTACTTC.

The table lists this clonotype with many counts. The V gene is TRBV9, the J gene TRBJ2-7; either TRBD1 or TRBD2 may fit D (5 bases each). Trimming left V 2 bases short and J 0 bases short, with 12 bases between. Germline V gene sequence: CDR1 SGDLS, CDR2 YYNGEE. This CDR3 contains 15 residues. CDR3 DNA: TGTGCCAGCAGCGTCTACGGGACGGCCTCCTACGAGCAGTACTTC. It yields the protein CASSVYGTASYEQYF. Full variable domain (missing parts from reference TRBV9 and TRBJ2-7): DSGVTQTPKHLITATGQRVTLRCSPRSGDLSVYWYQQSLDQGLQFLIQYYNGEERAKGNILERFSAQQFPDLHSELNLSSLELGDSALYFCASSVYGTASYEQYFGPGTRLTVT.

This clonotype was found many times. This chain uses TRBV2 with TRBJ2-7; 7 bases match TRBD1. V shed 7 bases and J 4 bases; nucleotides not matched to a gene: 7. Germline assignment: CDR1 SNHLY and CDR2 FYNNEI. The CDR3 sequence is 13 residues long. DNA of the CDR3: TGTGCCAGCAATATAGGGGGCGAATACGAGCAGTACTTC. Amino acid sequence: CASNIGGEYEQYF.

The chain couples TRBV19 to TRBJ2-2, with 15 bases matching TRBD2. Germline CDR1 is LNHDA and CDR2 is SQIVND (reference sequence). This CDR3 is 15 amino acids long. V lost 6 bases, J lost 7 bases, and 3 bases stayed unmatched. CDR3 region: CASRGLAGGHGELFF. The CDR3 nucleotides read TGTGCCAGTAGAGGACTAGCGGGAGGGCACGGGGAGCTGTTTTTT.

This clonotype was recorded at least ten times. The rearrangement links TRBV7-6 to TRBJ2-5; 10 nucleotides line up with TRBD2. V trimming: 2 bases; J trimming: 0 bases; junction bases outside the gene matches: 3. Germline V lookup: CDR1 SGHVS, CDR2 FNYEAQ. The CDR3 sequence is 16 residues long. Here the CDR3 reads CASSLPSGRNQETQYF. The CDR3 DNA sequence: TGTGCCAGCAGCTTACCTAGCGGGAGAAACCAAGAGACCCAGTACTTC.

This clonotype appeared many times. V and J are TRBV5-1 and TRBJ2-3, with 7 bases that match TRBD1. The CDR3 has 16 residues. The germline V gene has CDR1 SGHRS and CDR2 YFSETQ. V shed 4 bases and J 3 bases; nucleotides not matched to a gene: 11. CDR3 amino acids: CASSASRQGKTDTQYF. CDR3 bases: TGCGCCAGCAGCGCCTCCCGACAGGGAAAAACAGATACGCAGTATTTT.

In this sample, this clonotype turned up many times. The chain recombines TRBV7-8 with TRBJ2-7; 8 bases map to TRBD1. The CDR3 sequence is 14 residues long. The germline V gene encodes CDR1 SGHVS and CDR2 FQNEAQ. V was pared by 5 bases and J by 3 bases, with 6 bases of the junction left unmatched. The CDR3: CASSRTGYHYEQYF. The CDR3 DNA follows: TGTGCCAGCAGCCGGACAGGGTACCACTACGAGCAGTACTTC.

In this sample, this clonotype turned up many times. V gene TRBV20-1 combines with J gene TRBJ2-7; TRBD1 might be the D (5 bases). CDR3 length: 12 residues. The V and J ends lost 6 bases and 7 bases respectively, with 16 bases between them. The germline CDR1 and CDR2 sequences are DFQATT and SNEGSKA (reference sequence). The CDR3 DNA follows: TGCAGTGCGTTCCAGGGTGGTGGGGAGCAGTACTTC. This codes for CSAFQGGGEQYF.

This clonotype showed up many times. The chain is built from TRBV20-1 and TRBJ2-1; the D gene is possibly TRBD2 (6 bases). Germline assignment: CDR1 DFQATT and CDR2 SNEGSKA (reference sequence). The V and J ends lost 3 bases and 10 bases respectively, with 10 bases between them. The CDR3 has 11 amino acids. The CDR3 here is CSARAGREQFF. The CDR3 DNA follows: TGCAGTGCTAGGGCGGGAAGAGAGCAGTTCTTC.

This clonotype has a handful of counts. V and J are TRBV5-1 and TRBJ1-1, with unresolved D. The CDR3 totals 14 residues. CDR1 is SGHRS, CDR2 YFSETQ, per germline. The V end lost 4 bases, the J end lost 0 bases, and 10 bases lay between the germline ends. The CDR3 loop reads CASSPEAMNTEAFF. The CDR3 DNA follows: TGCGCCAGCAGCCCGGAAGCAATGAACACTGAAGCTTTCTTT.

This clonotype was observed many times. The V call is TRBV6-1, the J call TRBJ1-6; D gene unclear. From germline, CDR1 is MNHNS and CDR2 SASEGT. There are 13 residues in the CDR3. Trimming cost V 4 bases and J 10 bases, with 11 bases left between them. The CDR3 region has the DNA TGTGCCAGCAGTGTGGGCAATTACTCACCCCTCCACTTT. This codes for CASSVGNYSPLHF.

This clonotype was counted ten times or more. This chain connects TRBV4-1 to TRBJ1-1; maybe TRBD1 (5 bases). V lost 4 bases, J lost 6 bases, and 12 bases lay in between. CDR3 size: 13 residues. Germline V CDR1 and CDR2: MGHRA, YSYEKL. CDR3 bases: TGCGCCAGCAGCCCCCGGGACGGCTCTGAAGCTTTCTTT. Its protein product is CASSPRDGSEAFF.

This clonotype was recorded at least ten times. The chain recombines TRBV19 with TRBJ2-7; 8 bases align to TRBD1. This CDR3 is built from 14 residues. J lost 2 bases, V lost 5 bases, and 5 bases had no gene match. Per the germline V gene, CDR1 is LNHDA and CDR2 is SQIVND (reference sequence). The CDR3 bases are TGTGCCAGTAGTCCCAGACAGGGGACCTACGAGCAGTACTTC. Its protein product is CASSPRQGTYEQYF.